Listed below are T cell receptor beta chains from one sample, sequenced in a study of OX40 agonist ivuxolimab in advanced cancers. The table came from immunoSEQ multiplex PCR; TCRdb's copy has only in-frame clones and leaves some out. Among tens of thousands of clones, more than 85% were seen once, and the ten largest hold 2% to 3%. Sequenced here: CD4+ or CD8+ T cells sorted from blood, sampled in a trial of the OX40 agonist ivuxolimab. The receptors originated from an adult with an advanced solid tumor such as melanoma, head and neck, liver or kidney cancer. Both conserved end residues are part of each CDR3. The D gene is left open where the match is weak. The size of a clone is reported for some rows only, either as once, few or many, or as a class for expanded clones.

>.|TRBV6-1|TRBD1|TRBJ1-4
CASSESDRWYEKLFF
TGTGCCAGCAGTGAATCGGACAGGTGGTATGAAAAACTGTTTTTT
>once|TRBV25-1|.|TRBJ1-1
CASKGEGNTEAFF
TGTGCCAGCAAGGGAGAGGGGAACACTGAAGCTTTCTTT
>.|TRBV5-5|.|TRBJ2-5
CASSLEWGRETQYF
TGTGCCAGCAGCTTGGAATGGGGTCGGGAGACCCAGTACTTC
>.|TRBV7-9|.|TRBJ2-3
CASSLGWGQIPSTDTQYF
TGTGCCAGCAGCTTAGGTTGGGGGCAGATACCTAGCACAGATACGCAGTATTTT
>.|TRBV4-3|.|TRBJ2-1
CASSQGDGYNEQFF
TGCGCCAGCAGCCAAGGGGACGGATACAATGAGCAGTTCTTC
>.|TRBV7-2|TRBD1|TRBJ1-1
CASSLGTGGQRAFF
TGTGCCAGCAGCTTAGGCACAGGGGGCCAGAGGGCTTTCTTT
>.|TRBV12-2|.|TRBJ2-5
CASRLGPGLARETQYF
TGTGCAAGTCGCTTAGGCCCCGGACTGGCGAGGGAGACCCAGTACTTC
>once|TRBV7-3|.|TRBJ2-2
CASSSYGAGELFF
TGTGCCAGCAGCTCCTATGGCGCCGGGGAGCTGTTTTTT
>.|TRBV7-9|TRBD1|TRBJ2-1
CASSLLFRDREQFF
TGTGCCAGCAGCTTACTCTTCCGGGACAGGGAGCAGTTCTTC
>.|TRBV28|.|TRBJ2-7
CASSLWATYEQYF
TGTGCCAGCAGTTTATGGGCAACCTACGAGCAGTACTTC
>.|TRBV7-9|.|TRBJ2-2
CASSLIGGPNTGELFF
TGTGCCAGCAGCTTAATTGGGGGACCGAACACCGGGGAGCTGTTTTTT
>once|TRBV2|.|TRBJ2-5
CASSQFQETQYF
TGTGCCAGCAGTCAATTTCAAGAGACCCAGTACTTC
>.|TRBV7-2|TRBD1|TRBJ2-7
CASSLGQVLEYEQYF
TGTGCCAGCAGCTTGGGACAGGTATTGGAGTACGAGCAGTACTTC
>.|TRBV27|.|TRBJ2-7
CASSLSPGVSYEQYF
TGTGCCAGCAGTTTATCGCCAGGGGTCTCCTACGAGCAGTACTTC
>once|TRBV29-1|.|TRBJ1-2
CSVESEGRVYGYTF
TGCAGCGTTGAATCCGAAGGCAGGGTATATGGCTACACCTTC
>.|TRBV5-1|.|TRBJ2-7
CASSRDGSYEQYF
TGCGCCAGCAGCCGGGACGGAAGCTACGAGCAGTACTTC
>once|TRBV28|.|TRBJ1-2
CASRIFGGGGYTF
TGTGCCAGCAGGATCTTCGGGGGAGGTGGCTACACCTTC
>.|TRBV7-2|.|TRBJ2-1
CASSYDQGQGEQFF
TGTGCCAGCAGCTATGACCAGGGGCAGGGTGAGCAGTTCTTC